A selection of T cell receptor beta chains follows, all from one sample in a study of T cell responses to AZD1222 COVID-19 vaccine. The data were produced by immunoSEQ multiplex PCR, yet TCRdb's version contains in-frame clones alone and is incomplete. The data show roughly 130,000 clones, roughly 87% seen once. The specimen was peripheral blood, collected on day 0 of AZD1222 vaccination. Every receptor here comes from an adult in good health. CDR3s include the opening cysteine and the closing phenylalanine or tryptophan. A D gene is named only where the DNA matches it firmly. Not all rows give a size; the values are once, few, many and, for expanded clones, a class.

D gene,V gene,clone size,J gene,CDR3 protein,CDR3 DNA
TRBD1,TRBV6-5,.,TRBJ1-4,CASSYSGQFNEKLFF,TGTGCCAGCAGTTACTCGGGACAGTTTAATGAAAAACTGTTTTTT
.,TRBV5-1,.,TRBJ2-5,CASSPLEKETQYF,TGCGCCAGCAGCCCCCTAGAGAAGGAGACCCAGTACTTC
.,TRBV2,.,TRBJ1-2,CASITIYGYTF,TGTGCCAGCATTACGATCTATGGCTACACCTTC
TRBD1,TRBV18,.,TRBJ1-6,CASSPGARTRGPYNSPLHF,TGTGCCAGCTCACCCGGGGCGCGTACCAGGGGGCCCTATAATTCACCCCTCCACTTT
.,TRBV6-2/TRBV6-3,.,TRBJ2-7,CASSRRGYEQYF,TGTGCCAGCAGCCGGAGGGGGTACGAGCAGTACTTC
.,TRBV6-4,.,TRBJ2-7,CASSDSDSGEQYF,TGTGCCAGCAGTGACTCCGACTCGGGCGAGCAGTACTTC
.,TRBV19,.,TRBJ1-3,CASSARTASGNTIYF,TGTGCCAGTAGTGCTCGGACAGCCTCTGGAAACACCATATATTTT
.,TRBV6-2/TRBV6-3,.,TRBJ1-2,CASSRSVWYGYTF,TGTGCCAGCAGCCGCTCGGTGTGGTACGGCTACACCTTC
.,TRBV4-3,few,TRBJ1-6,CASSQDQRFNSPLHF,TGCGCCAGCAGCCAAGATCAGAGATTTAATTCACCCCTCCACTTT
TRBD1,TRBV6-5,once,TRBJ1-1,CASRDRVLNTEAFF,TGTGCCAGCAGAGACAGGGTTTTGAACACTGAAGCTTTCTTT
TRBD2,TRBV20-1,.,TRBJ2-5,CSASPSFRGGRQETQYF,TGCAGTGCTAGTCCCTCGTTCCGGGGAGGGAGGCAAGAGACCCAGTACTTC
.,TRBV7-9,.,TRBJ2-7,CASTTGYYEQYF,TGTGCCAGCACCACAGGGTACTACGAGCAGTACTTC
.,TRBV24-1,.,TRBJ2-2,CATSDSLERNTGELFF,TGTGCCACCAGTGATTCCCTAGAACGAAACACCGGGGAGCTGTTTTTT
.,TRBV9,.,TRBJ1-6,CASSPREAPYNSPLHF,TGTGCCAGCAGCCCACGGGAGGCGCCTTATAATTCACCCCTCCACTTT
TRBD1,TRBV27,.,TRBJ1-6,CASTPRTGANSPLHF,TGTGCCAGCACCCCCAGGACAGGCGCAAATTCACCCCTCCACTTT
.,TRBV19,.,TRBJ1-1,CASSIGQTHRYW,TGTGCCAGTAGTATTGGACAAACCCACCGGTATTGG